This is a list of T cell receptor beta chains from one sample in a study of OX40 agonist ivuxolimab in advanced cancers. Here immunoSEQ multiplex PCR was the method, and the copy in TCRdb shows in-frame clones only, minus some. The sample contains tens of thousands of clones, 65% to 90% of which appear only once. Here the sequenced sample was CD4+ or CD8+ T cells sorted from blood, taken in a trial of the OX40 agonist ivuxolimab. These receptors came from an adult with an advanced solid tumor such as melanoma, head and neck, liver or kidney cancer. Each CDR3 is given with its conserved first and last residue. Each record gives: D gene, J gene, clone size, V gene, CDR3 protein, CDR3 DNA. A D gene is named only where the DNA matches it firmly. Clone size, where shown, is once, few, many, or a class for clones that have expanded.

>-|TRBJ2-3|-|TRBV5-8
CASSFSPVGVDTQYF
TGTGCCAGCAGCTTTAGCCCTGTCGGTGTCGATACGCAGTATTTT
>-|TRBJ2-3|-|TRBV2
CASGSPSTDTQYF
TGTGCCAGCGGAAGCCCTAGCACAGATACGCAGTATTTT
>TRBD1|TRBJ2-1|-|TRBV11-2
CASSPGTGVYNEQFF
TGTGCCAGCAGCCCCGGGACAGGGGTCTACAATGAGCAGTTCTTC
>-|TRBJ1-1|-|TRBV19
CASSISGANEAFF
TGTGCCAGTAGTATAAGTGGGGCGAATGAAGCTTTCTTT
>-|TRBJ2-3|-|TRBV11-2
CASSLDPNTDTQYF
TGTGCCAGCAGCTTAGACCCTAACACAGATACGCAGTATTTT
>TRBD1|TRBJ1-2|once|TRBV7-9
CASSGRDRHYGYTF
TGTGCCAGCAGCGGCCGGGACAGGCACTATGGCTACACCTTC
>-|TRBJ2-1|-|TRBV15
CATSRDLAGLTLGEQFF
TGTGCCACCAGCAGAGATTTAGCCGGGCTAACCCTCGGTGAGCAGTTCTTC
>-|TRBJ1-5|-|TRBV27
CASSFHTGWGINQPQHF
TGTGCCAGCAGTTTCCATACGGGCTGGGGGATAAATCAGCCCCAGCATTTT
>TRBD2|TRBJ2-3|-|TRBV6-4
CASSEAGTDTQYF
TGTGCCAGCAGTGAAGCGGGGACAGATACGCAGTATTTT
>-|TRBJ1-2|-|TRBV27
CASSLSGRGAPNYGYTF
TGTGCCAGCAGTTTATCCGGTCGGGGGGCTCCTAACTATGGCTACACCTTC
>-|TRBJ2-7|-|TRBV6-1
CAGGGGGTYEQYF
TGTGCCGGAGGGGGGGGCGGAACCTACGAGCAGTACTTC
>-|TRBJ1-5|few|TRBV27
CASKEGINQPQHF
TGTGCCAGCAAGGAGGGGATCAATCAGCCCCAGCATTTT
>-|TRBJ1-6|-|TRBV19
CASGLGDLGNSPLHF
TGTGCCAGTGGCCTAGGAGATCTAGGTAATTCACCCCTCCACTTT